These 25 T cell receptor beta chains were sequenced from one sample in a study of cytomegalovirus exposure and HLA in healthy donors. PCR used 60 Vbeta primers and 13 Jbeta primers. Generated by immunoSEQ multiplex PCR, the TCRdb table keeps only in-frame clones and is missing some. The sample holds hundreds of thousands of clones, about four fifths seen once. Source material: PBMCs. Receptor source: a man aged 35-49 years in good health and CMV-seropositive.

V usage is TRBV7-2 and J usage is TRBJ2-5; 14 bases map to TRBD2. The trim removed 1 base at V and 0 bases at J, leaving 1 base unmatched. This CDR3 is 17 amino acids long. The germline V gene has CDR1 SGHTA and CDR2 FQGNSA. The CDR3 loop reads CASSLGTSGRYQETQYF. CDR3 in DNA: TGTGCCAGCAGCTTAGGGACTAGCGGGAGGTACCAAGAGACCCAGTACTTC.

This sequence joins TRBV5-1 and TRBJ2-1, with TRBD2 identical over 11 bases. Germline V gene data show CDR1 as SGHRS and CDR2 as YFSETQ. J gave up 10 bases and V 4 bases, and 16 bases lay outside the gene matches. The CDR3 loop spans 17 amino acids. The CDR3 region has the DNA TGCGCCAGCAGCCTCCTTTTAGCGGGAGGGCAGCGGGGGGAGCAGTTCTTC. Translation gives CASSLLLAGGQRGEQFF.

The chain uses TRBV2 and TRBJ1-1; D is possibly TRBD1 (5 bases). Germline V lookup: CDR1 SNHLY, CDR2 FYNNEI. The CDR3 has 13 residues. V lost 4 bases and J 4 bases, leaving 10 bases between the germline ends. The CDR3 DNA sequence: TGTGCCAGCAGTGTAAGGGGTCTCACTGAAGCTTTCTTT. Its translation is CASSVRGLTEAFF.

This clone was seen a few times. V usage is TRBV7-6 and J usage is TRBJ2-2; a weak D match, TRBD2 (6 bases). CDR1 and CDR2 from the germline V gene are SGHVS and FNYEAQ. CDR3 length: 16 residues. The V gene lost 0 bases and the J gene lost 2 bases, with 10 bases spanning the gap. The CDR3 coding sequence is TGTGCCAGCAGCTTAGCTTGGACTATCAACACCGGGGAGCTGTTTTTT. This encodes CASSLAWTINTGELFF.

The gene calls are TRBV29-1 and TRBJ1-1, with TRBD1 identical over 7 bases. The CDR3 extends over 15 amino acids. J gave up 0 bases and V 5 bases, and 9 bases lay outside the gene matches. The germline gives CDR1 SQVTM, CDR2 ANQGSEA. The CDR3 loop reads CSVNSGQPMNTEAFF. The DNA for the CDR3 is TGCAGCGTTAACTCGGGACAGCCGATGAACACTGAAGCTTTCTTT. The full variable domain, with the rest looked up from reference TRBV29-1 and TRBJ1-1, is SAVISQKPSRDICQRGTSLTIQCQVDSQVTMMFWYRQQPGQSLTLIATANQGSEATYESGFVIDKFPISRPNLTFSTLTVSNMSPEDSSIYLCSVNSGQPMNTEAFFGQGTRLTVV.

The gene calls are TRBV6-5 and TRBJ1-2; D may be TRBD1 (5 bases). Germline V gives CDR1 MNHEY, CDR2 SVGAGI. The CDR3 extends over 12 amino acids. The V end lost 8 bases, the J end lost 2 bases, and 9 bases lay between the germline ends. Here the CDR3 DNA reads TGTGCCAGCCGGGACTACAACTATGGCTACACCTTC. The encoded protein is CASRDYNYGYTF.

This chain joins TRBV5-6 and TRBJ1-1; 10 nucleotides align to TRBD1. Germline assignment: CDR1 SGHDT and CDR2 YYEEEE. The J segment lost 9 bases and the V segment lost 4 bases, leaving 6 bases of the junction unmatched. The CDR3 has 13 residues. The CDR3 region is CASSEDRGQKAFF. The CDR3 region has the DNA TGTGCCAGCAGCGAAGACAGGGGGCAAAAAGCTTTCTTT.

The rearrangement uses TRBV6-5 and TRBJ2-1; 10 nucleotides match TRBD2. Looked up from germline, CDR1 is MNHEY and CDR2 is SVGAGI. V shed 4 bases and J 6 bases; nucleotides not matched to a gene: 6. The CDR3 contains 15 residues. The CDR3 region has the DNA TGTGCCAGCAGTTTAGCGGGAGGAGTAGCCAATGAGCAGTTCTTC. Translation gives CASSLAGGVANEQFF.

The chain's CDR3 is CASSQRVAGTDTQYF. CDR3 bases: TGTGCCAGCAGCCAGCGGGTAGCGGGCACAGATACGCAGTATTTT. This rearrangement joins TRBV4-2 to TRBJ2-3; D is perhaps TRBD2 (6 bases). The germline V and J ends were trimmed by 3 bases and 1 base, with 11 bases remaining between them. Germline lookup yields CDR1 LGHNA and CDR2 YNFKEQ. The CDR3 covers 15 residues.

This clone has just one count. The chain has TRBV14 and TRBJ2-1, with 10 positions matching TRBD2. Per germline, CDR1 SGHDN and CDR2 FVKESK. V gave up 5 bases and J gave up 4 bases; unmatched junction bases: 8. The CDR3 contains 16 residues. The CDR3 DNA follows: TGTGCCAGCAGCACCCGGACTAGCGGAGATTACAATGAGCAGTTCTTC. Translating it yields CASSTRTSGDYNEQFF.

V is TRBV5-1 and J is TRBJ2-7; 15 bases agree with TRBD2. Germline CDR1 and CDR2: SGHRS and YFSETQ. The CDR3 has 14 residues. V dropped 4 bases and J dropped 9; count of bases not matched to a gene: 5. CDR3 region: CASSPGLAGGLQYV. CDR3 coding DNA: TGCGCCAGCAGCCCGGGACTAGCGGGAGGACTGCAGTACGTC.

The chain combines TRBV5-1 with TRBJ2-1, with 8 bases identical to TRBD1. The V gene's germline CDR1 is SGHRS and CDR2 YFSETQ. Unmatched junction bases numbered 0, after V lost 0 bases and J lost 4 bases. The length of the CDR3 is 14 residues. The CDR3 region has the DNA TGCGCCAGCAGCTTGGGGGACAGGTACAATGAGCAGTTCTTC. This gives the protein CASSLGDRYNEQFF.

V is TRBV6-5 and J is TRBJ1-2, with 7 bases matching TRBD1. The V gene end was trimmed by 2 bases and the J gene end by 4 bases; junction bases not matched to a gene: 7. CDR3 length equals 15 residues. The V gene's germline CDR1 is MNHEY and CDR2 SVGAGI. The CDR3 nucleotides are TGTGCCAGCAGTTACGTCGTCAGGGGGATCTATGGCTACACCTTC. Its protein is CASSYVVRGIYGYTF.

This clone was detected only once. The chain employs TRBV6-1 and TRBJ1-2; D uncertain. The CDR3 totals 13 residues. V gave up 5 bases and J gave up 4 bases, with 11 bases separating them. Looked up from germline, CDR1 is MNHNS and CDR2 is SASEGT. CDR3 nucleotides: TGTGCCAGCAGTTCCGGGGATTCCTATGGCTACACCTTC. Translation gives CASSSGDSYGYTF.

CDR3 in amino acids: CASSSGTSGRVHEQFF. As DNA, the CDR3 is TGTGCCAGCAGTTCAGGGACTAGCGGGAGGGTCCATGAGCAGTTCTTC. The chain links TRBV27 to TRBJ2-1; 16 bases map to TRBD2. The CDR3 length is 16 residues. J gave up 8 bases and V 4 bases, and 5 bases lay outside the gene matches. CDR1 is MNHEY, CDR2 SMNVEV, per germline (reference sequence).

The chain couples TRBV19 to TRBJ1-2, with TRBD1 identical over 9 bases. There are 12 residues in the CDR3. Germline V gene sequence: CDR1 LNHDA, CDR2 SQIVND (reference sequence). V gave up 8 bases and J gave up 5 bases; unmatched junction bases: 3. The CDR3 DNA sequence: TGTGCCAGTGGGGACAGGGAATATGGCTACACCTTC. This codes for CASGDREYGYTF.

The gene calls are TRBV29-1 and TRBJ2-5, with TRBD1 identical over 10 bases. In germline, CDR1 is SQVTM, CDR2 ANQGSEA. There are 13 residues in the CDR3. The J segment lost 5 bases and the V segment lost 6 bases, leaving 6 bases of the junction unmatched. CDR3 in DNA: TGCAGCGTAGAGACAGGGGGCTTGGAGACCCAGTACTTC. This codes for CSVETGGLETQYF.

The rearrangement links TRBV5-1 to TRBJ2-3, with 7 bases aligning to TRBD2. This CDR3 has 15 residues. V trimming: 0 bases; J trimming: 3 bases; junction bases outside the gene matches: 4. CDR1 is SGHRS and CDR2 is YFSETQ in the germline V gene. CDR3: CASSLGAGRTDTQYF. CDR3 DNA: TGCGCCAGCAGCTTGGGAGCGGGAAGGACAGATACGCAGTATTTT.

This rearrangement joins TRBV7-9 to TRBJ1-2, with D possibly TRBD1 on 6 matching bases. Per the germline V gene, CDR1 is SEHNR and CDR2 is FQNEAQ (reference sequence). V gave up 4 bases and J gave up 4 bases, with 10 bases separating them. CDR3 size: 13 residues. CDR3 amino acids: CASSSPDSYGYTF. The CDR3 nucleotides are TGTGCCAGCAGCTCCCCGGACAGCTATGGCTACACCTTC. Complete variable domain (other parts from reference TRBV7-9 and TRBJ1-2): DTGVSQNPRHKITKRGQNVTFRCDPISEHNRLYWYRQTLGQGPEFLTYFQNEAQLEKSRLLSDRFSAERPKGSFSTLEIQRTEQGDSAMYLCASSSPDSYGYTFGSGTRLTVV.

The chain combines TRBV11-3 with TRBJ2-2; 7 bases fit TRBD2. CDR1 is SGHNT, CDR2 YENEEA, per germline. CDR3 length: 17 residues. The V segment lost 4 bases and the J segment 2 bases; nucleotides outside the gene matches: 10. The CDR3 loop reads CASSSPPGGVNTGELFF. As DNA, the CDR3 is TGTGCCAGCAGCTCCCCCCCGGGAGGAGTTAACACCGGGGAGCTGTTTTTT. Combining the CDR3 with reference TRBV11-3 and TRBJ2-2 gives the whole variable domain EAGVVQSPRYKIIEKKQPVAFWCNPISGHNTLYWYLQNLGQGPELLIRYENEEAVDDSQLPKDRFSAERLKGVDSTLKIQPAELGDSAVYLCASSSPPGGVNTGELFFGEGSRLTVL.

This clone showed up just a few times. The rearrangement uses TRBV28 and TRBJ1-5; D is perhaps TRBD1 (5 bases). V lost 3 bases and J lost 3, with 12 bases in between. The germline gives CDR1 MDHEN, CDR2 SYDVKM. This CDR3 region has 15 residues. CDR3 nucleotides: TGTGCCAGCAGTTTCAAGGGGATTGACAATCAGCCCCAGCATTTT. Its translation: CASSFKGIDNQPQHF. Looking up the rest from reference TRBV28 and TRBJ1-5 gives the full variable domain: DVKVTQSSRYLVKRTGEKVFLECVQDMDHENMFWYRQDPGLGLRLIYFSYDVKMKEKGDIPEGYSVSREKKERFSLILESASTNQTSMYLCASSFKGIDNQPQHFGDGTRLSIL.

The chain recombines TRBV5-8 with TRBJ2-2; 9 bases are a match to TRBD1. V was pared by 5 bases and J by 1 base, with 6 bases of the junction left unmatched. Germline loops: CDR1 SGHTS, CDR2 YDEGEE. This CDR3 comprises 16 residues. In nucleotides, the CDR3 is TGTGCCAGCAGGTTTAGGACAGGGGTGAACACCGGGGAGCTGTTTTTT. It encodes CASRFRTGVNTGELFF.

The chain uses TRBV7-9 and TRBJ2-3; maybe TRBD1 (6 bases). The CDR3 loop spans 15 amino acids. Trimming pared 5 bases from V and 1 base from J, leaving 13 bases between. Looked up from germline, CDR1 is SEHNR and CDR2 is FQNEAQ (reference sequence). CDR3 amino acids: CASSQGRSRTDTQYF. The CDR3 DNA reads as TGTGCCAGCAGCCAGGGGCGGAGTCGCACAGATACGCAGTATTTT.

This chain joins TRBV18 and TRBJ1-5; D is undetermined. V lost 0 bases and J 7 bases, leaving 10 bases between the germline ends. The length of the CDR3 is 14 residues. In germline, CDR1 is KGHSH, CDR2 LQKENI. DNA for the CDR3: TGTGCCAGCTCACCACCGAACAGCGGACAGCCCCAGCATTTT. Amino acids: CASSPPNSGQPQHF.

The rearrangement joins TRBV11-2 to TRBJ2-1; no firm D call. CDR1 and CDR2 (germline): SGHAT, FQNNGV. The V gene lost 7 bases and the J gene lost 7 bases, with 14 bases spanning the gap. The CDR3 length is 13 residues. CDR3 sequence: CASTQRSWNEQFF. The CDR3, as DNA: TGTGCCAGCACCCAACGGAGTTGGAATGAGCAGTTCTTC.